These 32 T cell receptor beta chains were all obtained from the same sample, sequenced in a study of T cells in localized non-small cell lung cancer. Repertoires were generated with immunoSEQ multiplex PCR, while TCRdb's copy carries only in-frame clones and drops some. The table has about 1,400 clones, roughly 24% seen once. The sequences come from lung tumor tissue, collected before any cancer treatment. Receptors were obtained from a male donor older than 55 with stage I squamous cell lung carcinoma.

In this sample, this clone is medium-sized (0.01 to 0.1%). The V call is TRBV11-3, the J call TRBJ1-3; 7 nucleotides align to TRBD1. The CDR3 extends over 15 amino acids. The germline V gene has CDR1 SGHNT and CDR2 YENEEA. V lost 2 bases to trimming and J lost 0 bases; unmatched junction nucleotides: 1. The CDR3 sequence is CASSLRQGSGNTIYF. The CDR3 DNA follows: TGTGCCAGCAGCTTAAGACAGGGCTCTGGAAACACCATATATTTT.

This clone appeared a few times. The chain uses TRBV9 and TRBJ1-1, with D maybe TRBD1 (6 bases). From germline, CDR1 is SGDLS and CDR2 YYNGEE. V was shortened by 3 bases and J by 1 base, with 10 bases between the two germline ends. The CDR3 contains 14 residues. This chain's CDR3 is CASSATGANTEAFF. CDR3 nucleotides: TGTGCCAGCAGCGCGACAGGAGCGAACACTGAAGCTTTCTTT. The variable domain in full, completed from reference TRBV9 and TRBJ1-1, reads DSGVTQTPKHLITATGQRVTLRCSPRSGDLSVYWYQQSLDQGLQFLIQYYNGEERAKGNILERFSAQQFPDLHSELNLSSLELGDSALYFCASSATGANTEAFFGQGTRLTVV.

This clone was recorded a few times. The chain has TRBV18 and TRBJ2-5; the D gene is possibly TRBD2 (5 bases). Germline assignment: CDR1 KGHSH and CDR2 LQKENI. This CDR3 comprises 14 residues. Trimming took off 0 bases at V and 3 bases at J, with 8 bases between the two ends. The CDR3 reads CASSPPLGKETQYF. The DNA for the CDR3 is TGTGCCAGCTCACCACCACTAGGAAAAGAGACCCAGTACTTC.

The chain employs TRBV18 and TRBJ2-4; 7 bases match TRBD1. V lost 2 bases and J lost 8; bases outside the gene matches: 6. In germline, CDR1 is KGHSH, CDR2 LQKENI. CDR3 size: 14 residues. CDR3 nucleotide sequence: TGTGCCAGCTCACCAGGTAGGGGGCCAGACATTCAGTACTTC. It encodes CASSPGRGPDIQYF.

This clone was counted only a few times. J is TRBJ2-1 and V is TRBV11-3, with 13 bases lining up with TRBD2. This CDR3 is 15 amino acids long. CDR1 and CDR2 (germline): SGHNT, YENEEA. With 5 bases clipped from V and 7 bases from J, the junction kept 5 bases outside the gene matches. The CDR3 coding sequence is TGTGCCAGCAGCCAGGGACTAGCGGGGTTAAATGAGCAGTTCTTC. This sequence encodes CASSQGLAGLNEQFF.

This clone was counted a few times. The V call is TRBV7-2, the J call TRBJ1-4; unclear D gene. The germline V gene encodes CDR1 SGHTA and CDR2 FQGNSA. V was clipped by 3 bases and J by 2 bases, with 4 bases between them. CDR3 length: 13 residues. The DNA for the CDR3 is TGTGCCAGCAGCTTTGACACTAATGAAAAACTGTTTTTT. Protein sequence: CASSFDTNEKLFF.

CDR3 in amino acids: CASSLVLAGGGANVLTF. For the CDR3, the DNA is TGCGCCAGCAGCTTGGTTCTAGCGGGAGGTGGGGCCAACGTCCTGACTTTC. The chain uses TRBV5-1 and TRBJ2-6; 11 nucleotides align to TRBD2. CDR3 length equals 17 residues. Germline CDR1 SGHRS, CDR2 YFSETQ. J lost 3 bases, V lost 0 bases, and 2 bases had no gene match.

Sample share makes this clone medium-sized. This chain joins TRBV6-8 and TRBJ2-2; 8 nucleotides match TRBD2. The CDR3 is 17 residues long. The germline CDR1 and CDR2 sequences are MNHGY and SAAAGT. Trimming removed 0 bases from V and 5 bases from J; junction bases left unmatched: 8. Here the CDR3 reads CASSYSSAGGTTGELFF. CDR3 bases: TGTGCCAGCAGTTACTCTTCTGCGGGAGGTACGACCGGGGAGCTGTTTTTT.

This clone came up a few times. The rearrangement uses TRBV11-3 and TRBJ1-5; possible D gene TRBD1, 5 bases. The V end was cut by 0 bases, the J end by 7 bases, with 10 bases between. Germline V lookup: CDR1 SGHNT, CDR2 YENEEA. The length of the CDR3 is 14 residues. The CDR3 sequence is CASSLDSGGQPQHF. The CDR3 DNA reads TGTGCCAGCAGCTTAGATTCCGGGGGACAGCCCCAGCATTTT.

A few counts support this clone. The chain is built from TRBV6-8 and TRBJ1-2, with D uncertain. Germline V CDR1 and CDR2: MNHGY, SAAAGT. Trimming removed 6 bases from V and 3 bases from J, with 14 bases in between. The CDR3 loop spans 14 amino acids. The CDR3 here is CASRSSGLDYGYTF. The CDR3 region has the DNA TGTGCCAGCAGATCCTCCGGGTTAGACTATGGCTACACCTTC.

In this sample, this clone turned up a few times. V is TRBV11-3 and J is TRBJ2-7; the match to TRBD2 covers 12 bases. The CDR3 has 15 amino acids. The V gene's germline CDR1 is SGHNT and CDR2 YENEEA. The V and J ends lost 5 bases and 7 bases, in that order; junction bases with no gene match: 9. CDR3: CASSPRLAGAGEQYF. The CDR3 DNA reads as TGTGCCAGCAGCCCCCGACTAGCGGGAGCTGGGGAGCAGTACTTC. Using reference TRBV11-3 and TRBJ2-7 for the parts outside the CDR3, the full variable domain is EAGVVQSPRYKIIEKKQPVAFWCNPISGHNTLYWYLQNLGQGPELLIRYENEEAVDDSQLPKDRFSAERLKGVDSTLKIQPAELGDSAVYLCASSPRLAGAGEQYFGPGTRLTVT.

The chain combines TRBV6-1 with TRBJ1-2, with D hard to call. Germline V gene lookup returns CDR1 MNHNS and CDR2 SASEGT. This CDR3 comprises 14 residues. The ends were cut back, 1 base at V and 4 bases at J, with 10 bases in the middle. In DNA form, the CDR3 reads TGTGCCAGCAGTGAAGGCACAGAACTCTATGGCTACACCTTC. Encoded protein: CASSEGTELYGYTF.

The chain recombines TRBV28 with TRBJ1-1; no definite D call. The germline V gene has CDR1 MDHEN and CDR2 SYDVKM. The CDR3 runs to 13 residues. The V end was cut by 2 bases, the J end by 1 base, with 5 bases between. The CDR3 coding sequence is TGTGCCAGCAGTTTACCCAGGAACACTGAAGCTTTCTTT. Its translation is CASSLPRNTEAFF.

The V and J genes are TRBV30 and TRBJ2-1; the D is unclear. CDR1 GTSNPN and CDR2 SVGIG come from the germline V gene (reference sequence). V was clipped by 0 bases and J by 6 bases, with 9 bases between them. This CDR3 is built from 13 residues. CDR3 nucleotides: TGTGCCTGGAGTGTAAGTGGACCCAATGAGCAGTTCTTC. Its translation: CAWSVSGPNEQFF. The complete variable domain, with remaining parts taken from reference TRBV30 and TRBJ2-1, reads SQTIHQWPATLVQPVGSPLSLECTVEGTSNPNLYWYRQAAGRGLQLLFYSVGIGQISSEVPQNLSASRPQDRQFILSSKKLLLSDSGFYLCAWSVSGPNEQFFGPGTRLTVL.

This clone was seen a few times. This sequence joins TRBV28 and TRBJ2-3, with TRBD2 matching 12 bases. This CDR3 contains 17 residues. The germline V gene encodes CDR1 MDHEN and CDR2 SYDVKM. The junction had 9 bases not matched to a gene; V was cut back by 5 bases and J by 3 bases. CDR3 bases: TGTGCCAGCAGTCCGGAGACTAGCGGGAGTCGGACAGATACGCAGTATTTT. Translated: CASSPETSGSRTDTQYF.

This clone was detected a few times. The chain is built from TRBV6-7 and TRBJ1-2; 8 positions match TRBD1. TRBV6-7 is filed as an ORF, its function uncertain. The CDR3 has 15 residues. The V segment lost 0 bases and the J segment 7 bases; nucleotides outside the gene matches: 7. The CDR3 loop reads CASSYSSDREAGYTF. DNA for the CDR3: TGTGCCAGCAGTTACTCCTCGGACAGGGAAGCTGGCTACACCTTC.

Relative to its sample, this clone is medium-sized. The chain employs TRBV11-3 and TRBJ1-2; 9 nucleotides align to TRBD1. With V trimmed by 3 bases and J by 8 bases, 16 bases remained unmatched. The germline CDR1 and CDR2 sequences are SGHNT and YENEEA. This CDR3 has 17 amino acids. The CDR3 nucleotides are TGTGCCAGCAGCTTCGGGGGGACAGGGATTCTTTCTGAGGGCTACACCTTC. Translated, it gives CASSFGGTGILSEGYTF.

V is TRBV30 and J is TRBJ1-2, with D perhaps TRBD1 (6 bases). Germline V gene sequence: CDR1 GTSNPN, CDR2 SVGIG (reference sequence). CDR3 length: 14 residues. The germline V and J ends were trimmed by 5 bases and 4 bases, with 17 bases remaining between them. This chain's CDR3 is CAWRPGTQIYGYTF. CDR3 DNA: TGTGCCTGGCGACCCGGGACACAAATCTATGGCTACACCTTC.

By proportion, this clone is medium-sized. CDR3 bases: TGTGCCAGCAGCTTGCGGGGGCGGGTGGGCCCCGGGGAGCTGTTTTTT. It encodes CASSLRGRVGPGELFF. This chain uses TRBV11-3 with TRBJ2-2; TRBD2 might be the D (7 bases). There are 16 residues in the CDR3. Germline loops: CDR1 SGHNT, CDR2 YENEEA. V shed 3 bases and J shed 6 bases, with 17 bases lying between them. The variable domain in full, completed from reference TRBV11-3 and TRBJ2-2, reads EAGVVQSPRYKIIEKKQPVAFWCNPISGHNTLYWYLQNLGQGPELLIRYENEEAVDDSQLPKDRFSAERLKGVDSTLKIQPAELGDSAVYLCASSLRGRVGPGELFFGEGSRLTVL.

The V call is TRBV30, the J call TRBJ1-1; tentatively, D is TRBD1 (5 bases). Germline loops: CDR1 GTSNPN, CDR2 SVGIG (reference sequence). This CDR3 region has 15 residues. V gave up 2 bases and J gave up 2 bases, with 15 bases separating them. The DNA for the CDR3 is TGTGCCTGGAGTCCAGAGGGACGGAGAAACACTGAAGCTTTCTTT. This encodes CAWSPEGRRNTEAFF. Using reference TRBV30 and TRBJ1-1 for the parts outside the CDR3, the full variable domain is SQTIHQWPATLVQPVGSPLSLECTVEGTSNPNLYWYRQAAGRGLQLLFYSVGIGQISSEVPQNLSASRPQDRQFILSSKKLLLSDSGFYLCAWSPEGRRNTEAFFGQGTRLTVV.

This clone occurred a few times. The rearrangement uses TRBV18 and TRBJ1-1; D uncertain. Deletions cut 0 bases from V and 1 base from J, with 9 bases between. The CDR3 length is 15 residues. CDR1 is KGHSH, CDR2 LQKENI, per germline. CDR3 loop: CASSPPRGANTEAFF. In nucleotides, the CDR3 is TGTGCCAGCTCACCACCGAGAGGAGCGAACACTGAAGCTTTCTTT.

V gene TRBV5-1 combines with J gene TRBJ2-2, with 10 bases that match TRBD2. After removal of 4 bases from V and 3 bases from J, the junction contained 6 bases not matched to a gene. Germline CDR1 reads SGHRS; CDR2 reads YFSETQ. The CDR3 consists of 16 residues. This CDR3 reads CASSIGTSDHTGELFF. CDR3 nucleotide sequence: TGCGCCAGCAGCATAGGGACTAGCGACCACACCGGGGAGCTGTTTTTT.

The chain has TRBV9 and TRBJ1-1; D call uncertain. V lost 5 bases to trimming and J lost 3 bases, with 8 bases between them. The CDR3 is made up of 12 amino acids. Germline V gene sequence: CDR1 SGDLS, CDR2 YYNGEE. This CDR3 reads CASSEGYTEAFF. The CDR3 nucleotides are TGTGCCAGCAGTGAAGGTTACACTGAAGCTTTCTTT.

This clone was recorded only once. The chain is built from TRBV18 and TRBJ2-7; D unresolved. CDR3 length: 13 residues. CDR1 and CDR2 from the germline V gene are KGHSH and LQKENI. Trimming cost V 2 bases and J 3 bases, with 8 bases left between them. CDR3 in amino acids: CASSPGDDYEQYF. CDR3 sequence (DNA): TGTGCCAGCTCACCAGGGGATGACTACGAGCAGTACTTC.

This clone has more than one count but fewer than ten. V usage is TRBV19 and J usage is TRBJ2-2, with D possibly matching TRBD2 (5 bases). V was cut by 7 bases and J by 0 bases, with 9 bases left in between. CDR1 LNHDA and CDR2 SQIVND come from the germline V gene (reference sequence). The CDR3 has 14 residues. DNA for the CDR3: TGTGCCAGTACCACTAGGACGAACACCGGGGAGCTGTTTTTT. Translation: CASTTRTNTGELFF.

The V and J genes are TRBV30 and TRBJ2-7; D call uncertain. Germline CDR1 reads GTSNPN; CDR2 reads SVGIG (reference sequence). CDR3 length: 13 amino acids. V gave up 0 bases and J gave up 3 bases, with 9 bases separating them. The CDR3 here is CAWSVQNGYEQYV. In DNA form, the CDR3 reads TGTGCCTGGAGTGTACAGAACGGCTACGAGCAGTACGTC.

The rearrangement links TRBV19 to TRBJ2-1, with TRBD2 matching over 9 bases. There are 17 residues in the CDR3. Germline trimming cut 5 bases from V and 5 bases from J; bases unmatched to any gene: 13. Germline assignment: CDR1 LNHDA and CDR2 SQIVND (reference sequence). The CDR3 bases are TGTGCCAGTAGTCTCACGACTAGCGGCCGTAGAGACAATGAGCAGTTCTTC. Translation: CASSLTTSGRRDNEQFF. The variable domain in full, completed from reference TRBV19 and TRBJ2-1, reads DGGITQSPKYLFRKEGQNVTLSCEQNLNHDAMYWYRQDPGQGLRLIYYSQIVNDFQKGDIAEGYSVSREKKESFPLTVTSAQKNPTAFYLCASSLTTSGRRDNEQFFGPGTRLTVL.

This clone is labeled as medium-sized. The chain joins TRBV11-3 to TRBJ2-3, with 8 positions matching TRBD2. With 3 bases clipped from V and 4 bases from J, the junction kept 6 bases outside the gene matches. This CDR3 has 15 amino acids. CDR1 is SGHNT and CDR2 is YENEEA in the germline V gene. CDR3: CASSFRTSRSDTQYF. The CDR3, as DNA: TGTGCCAGCAGCTTTCGGACTAGCCGCTCAGATACGCAGTATTTT.

V gene TRBV28 combines with J gene TRBJ1-1; 7 positions agree with TRBD1. Unmatched junction bases numbered 3, after V lost 5 bases and J lost 0 bases. The V gene's germline CDR1 is MDHEN and CDR2 SYDVKM. This CDR3 contains 14 residues. The CDR3 reads CASSQTGLNTEAFF. The DNA for the CDR3 is TGTGCCAGCAGTCAGACAGGGTTGAACACTGAAGCTTTCTTT.

This sequence joins TRBV25-1 and TRBJ1-1; no clear D. The CDR3 runs to 13 residues. Looked up from germline, CDR1 is MGHDK and CDR2 is SYGVNS. Trimming cost V 0 bases and J 7 bases, with 9 bases left between them. The CDR3 protein is CASSEYLGGEAFF. The DNA of the CDR3 is TGTGCCAGCAGTGAATATTTGGGTGGTGAAGCTTTCTTT.

The sample holds a few counts of this clone. At one end, the junction sequence differs from germline, possibly due to a read error. The genes are TRBV7-7 and TRBJ2-2; D is undetermined. Per germline, CDR1 SSHAT and CDR2 FNYEAQ (reference sequence). This CDR3 region has 14 residues. CDR3: CASSFRPNTGELFF. CDR3 coding DNA: TGTGCTAGCAGCTTCCGACCTAACACCGGGGAGCTGTTTTTT.

DNA of the CDR3: TGTGCCAGCAGCTTGCCAGGGGGCGTGCAGGGTGGCTACACCTTC. Translation gives CASSLPGGVQGGYTF. The rearrangement uses TRBV9 and TRBJ1-2; 8 bases are a match to TRBD1. The CDR3 runs 15 residues. Germline lookup yields CDR1 SGDLS and CDR2 YYNGEE. V lost 4 bases and J lost 7; bases outside the gene matches: 12.